This TCR beta chain was identified in a study of PD-1 blockade in classical Hodgkin lymphoma. Points from the study as a whole: Exclusion applied to patients who initiated nivolumab less than 1 year following ASCT. Newly diagnosed patients and complete responders had comparable diversity at baseline.

As regards this clone: Its specificity is unknown.

With no exception, relapse followed autologous stem cell transplantation in all patients, and brentuximab vedotin exposure varied. Trimming removed 6 bases at V and 4 bases at J, with 16 bases between. The germline gives CDR1 LNHDA, CDR2 SQIVND (reference sequence). The CDR3 length is 15 residues. Sequencing was performed with immunoSEQ multiplex PCR; in TCRdb, only in-frame clones are kept and a portion is missing. This repertoire shows roughly 13,000 clones, roughly 86% found once; its top ten account for approximately 35%. The material was peripheral blood mononuclear cells (PBMCs), obtained at baseline. The chain recombines TRBV19 with TRBJ2-1, with D maybe TRBD1 (5 bases). The receptor's source is a human donor with classical Hodgkin lymphoma. This chain's CDR3 is CASRVTRDLYNEQFF. The DNA of the CDR3 is TGTGCCAGTAGGGTGACCAGGGATTTATACAATGAGCAGTTCTTC.